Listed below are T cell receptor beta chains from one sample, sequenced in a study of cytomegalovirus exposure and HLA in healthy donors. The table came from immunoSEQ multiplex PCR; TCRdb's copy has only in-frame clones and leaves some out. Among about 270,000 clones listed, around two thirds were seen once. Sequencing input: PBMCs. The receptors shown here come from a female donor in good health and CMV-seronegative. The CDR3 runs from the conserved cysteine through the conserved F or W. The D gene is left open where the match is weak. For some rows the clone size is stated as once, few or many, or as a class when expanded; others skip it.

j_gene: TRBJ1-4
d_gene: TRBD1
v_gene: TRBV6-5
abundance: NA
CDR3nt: TGTGCCAGCAGTTACGGTCCCAGGGGGGAAAAACTGTTTTTT
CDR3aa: CASSYGPRGEKLFF

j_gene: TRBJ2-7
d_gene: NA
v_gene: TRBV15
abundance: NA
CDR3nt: TGTGCCACCAGCAGAGATGGGGCAGGTACCTACGAGCAGTACTTC
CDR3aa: CATSRDGAGTYEQYF

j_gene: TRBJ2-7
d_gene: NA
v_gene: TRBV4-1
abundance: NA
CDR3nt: TGCGCCAGCAGCCAATTGACGGGAGAACCGTACGAGCAGTACTTC
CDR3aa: CASSQLTGEPYEQYF

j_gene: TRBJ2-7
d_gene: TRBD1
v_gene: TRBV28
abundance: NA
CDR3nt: TGTGCCAGCAACCCGACAGGGGGCGATTGGTACGAGCAGTACTTC
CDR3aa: CASNPTGGDWYEQYF

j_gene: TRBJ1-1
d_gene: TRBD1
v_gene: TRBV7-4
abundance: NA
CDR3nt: TGTGCCAGCAGCTTTCAGGGGGCAGCTTTCTTT
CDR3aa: CASSFQGAAFF

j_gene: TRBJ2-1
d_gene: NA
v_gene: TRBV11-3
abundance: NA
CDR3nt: TGTGCCAGCAGCGCCAGCGGGTTGAGCTCCTACAATGAGCAGTTCTTC
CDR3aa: CASSASGLSSYNEQFF

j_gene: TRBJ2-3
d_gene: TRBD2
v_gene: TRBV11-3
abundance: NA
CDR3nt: TGTGCCAGCAGCTGGAACGGCGGGAGTCCAACAGATACGCAGTATTTT
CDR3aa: CASSWNGGSPTDTQYF

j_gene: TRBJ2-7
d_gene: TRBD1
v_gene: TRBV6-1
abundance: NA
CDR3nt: TGTGCCAGCAGTGAAGGAAGGGACAGCTCCTACGAGCAGTACTTC
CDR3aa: CASSEGRDSSYEQYF

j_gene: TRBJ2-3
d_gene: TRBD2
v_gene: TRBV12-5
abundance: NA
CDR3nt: TGTGCTAGTGGTTTCCCCCCCCTAACTAGCGGGAGTTCCCCAGATACGCAGTATTTT
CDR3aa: CASGFPPLTSGSSPDTQYF

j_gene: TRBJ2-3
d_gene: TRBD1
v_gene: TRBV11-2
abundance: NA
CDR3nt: TGTGCCAGCAGCTCCCGGGACAGGGGGCTTCCAGATACGCAGTATTTT
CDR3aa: CASSSRDRGLPDTQYF

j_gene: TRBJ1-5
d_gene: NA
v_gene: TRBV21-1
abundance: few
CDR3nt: TGTGCCAGAACCGGGACAGGGGGAAGCAATCAGCCCCAGCATTTT
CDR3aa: CARTGTGGSNQPQHF

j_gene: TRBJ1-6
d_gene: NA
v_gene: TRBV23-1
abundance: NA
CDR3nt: TGCGCCAGCAGTCAAAGAGGCTCCTATAATTCACCCCTCCACTTT
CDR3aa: CASSQRGSYNSPLHF

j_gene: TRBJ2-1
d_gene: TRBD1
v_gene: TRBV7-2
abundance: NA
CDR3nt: TGTGCCAGCAGCCACCCGACAGGGGAGCAGTTCTTC
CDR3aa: CASSHPTGEQFF

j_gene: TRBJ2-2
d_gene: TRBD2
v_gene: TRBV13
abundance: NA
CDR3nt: TGTGCCAGCAGCTTACGGCTAGCGGGCAACACCGGGGAGCTGTTTTTT
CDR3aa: CASSLRLAGNTGELFF

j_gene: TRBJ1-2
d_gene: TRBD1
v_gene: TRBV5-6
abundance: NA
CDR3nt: TGTGCCAGCAACCCTGGACAGGCCGAGGGCTATGGCTACACCTTC
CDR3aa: CASNPGQAEGYGYTF

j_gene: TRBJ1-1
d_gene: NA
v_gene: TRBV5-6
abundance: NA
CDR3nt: TGTGCCAGCAGCCCCGAGTCACAGGGCGACTCAACTGAAGCTTTCTTT
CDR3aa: CASSPESQGDSTEAFF

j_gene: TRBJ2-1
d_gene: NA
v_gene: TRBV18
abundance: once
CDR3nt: TGTGCCAGCTCCGCCGGACTAAACTCCTACAATGAGCAGTTCTTC
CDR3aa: CASSAGLNSYNEQFF

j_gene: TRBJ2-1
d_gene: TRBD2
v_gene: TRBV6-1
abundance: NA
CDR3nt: TGTGCCAGCAGTGCTCGGGGGGGGACCTACAATGAGCAGTTCTTC
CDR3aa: CASSARGGTYNEQFF

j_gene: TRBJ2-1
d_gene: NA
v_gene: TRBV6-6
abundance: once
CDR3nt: TGTGCCACTCGGCGGGACCAGTACAATGAGCAGTTCTTC
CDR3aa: CATRRDQYNEQFF

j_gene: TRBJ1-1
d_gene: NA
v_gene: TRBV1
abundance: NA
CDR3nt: TGCACCAGCAGCCAAGCCCCCCACAGGGCCCTGAACACTGAAGCTTTCTTT
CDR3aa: CTSSQAPHRALNTEAFF

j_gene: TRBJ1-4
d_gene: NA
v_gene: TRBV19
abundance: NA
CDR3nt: TGTGCCAGTAGTATTACACTAACCCCCTGGGAAAAACTGTTTTTT
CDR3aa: CASSITLTPWEKLFF

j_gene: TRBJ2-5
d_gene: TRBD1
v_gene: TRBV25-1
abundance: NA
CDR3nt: TGTGCCAGCAGTGAATGGGGACAGGGTCTAGGGCAGTACTTC
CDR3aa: CASSEWGQGLGQYF

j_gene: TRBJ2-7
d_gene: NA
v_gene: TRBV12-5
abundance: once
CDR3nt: TGTGCTAGTGGTTTCAGCTACGAGCAGTACTTC
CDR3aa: CASGFSYEQYF

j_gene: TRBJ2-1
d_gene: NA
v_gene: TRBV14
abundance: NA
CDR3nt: TGTGCCAGCAGCCAAGATCTCCCTATTTCCTACAATGAGCAGTTCTTC
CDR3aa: CASSQDLPISYNEQFF

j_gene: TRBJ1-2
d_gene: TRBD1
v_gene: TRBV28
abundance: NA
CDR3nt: TGTGCCAGCAGCTCCCCGGGACAGGGCCGTTATGGCTACACCTTC
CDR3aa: CASSSPGQGRYGYTF

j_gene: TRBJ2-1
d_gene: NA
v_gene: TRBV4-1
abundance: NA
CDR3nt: TGCGCCAGCAGCCAAGCAACATACAATGAGCAGTTCTTC
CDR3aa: CASSQATYNEQFF

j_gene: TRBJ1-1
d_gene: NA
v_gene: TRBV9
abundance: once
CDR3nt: TGTGCCAGCAGCGTAGATTCTTCAGCAGGGATGAACACTGAAGCTTTCTTT
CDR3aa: CASSVDSSAGMNTEAFF

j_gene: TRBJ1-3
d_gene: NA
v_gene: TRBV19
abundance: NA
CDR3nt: TGTGCCAGTAGTAAGCTACTCCCGAGCTCTGGAAACACCATATATTTT
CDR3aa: CASSKLLPSSGNTIYF

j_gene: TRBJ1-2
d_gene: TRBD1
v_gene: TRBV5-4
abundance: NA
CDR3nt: TGTGCCAGCACCGCAGGGGGCGCAAACTATGGCTACACCTTC
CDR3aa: CASTAGGANYGYTF

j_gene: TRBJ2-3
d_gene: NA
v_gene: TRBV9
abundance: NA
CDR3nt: TGTGCCAGCAGCCCCCCTCGAGATACGCAGTATTTT
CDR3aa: CASSPPRDTQYF

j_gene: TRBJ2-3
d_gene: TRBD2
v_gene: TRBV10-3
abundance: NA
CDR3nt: TGTGCCATCAGTGAGTCACTAGCGGGGGCAGGAGATACGCAGTATTTT
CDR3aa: CAISESLAGAGDTQYF

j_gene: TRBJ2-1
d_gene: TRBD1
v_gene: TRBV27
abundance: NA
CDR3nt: TGTGCCAGCAGTACCGGGACAGCGAACAATGAGCAGTTCTTC
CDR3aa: CASSTGTANNEQFF

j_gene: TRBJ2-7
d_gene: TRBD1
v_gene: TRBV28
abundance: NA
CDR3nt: TGTGCCAGCACCGGACAGGGAGGCTACGAGCAGTACTTC
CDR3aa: CASTGQGGYEQYF

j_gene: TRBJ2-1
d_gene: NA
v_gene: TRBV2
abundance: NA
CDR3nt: TGTGCCAGCAAAACGGGGTACAATGAGCAGTTCTTC
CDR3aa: CASKTGYNEQFF

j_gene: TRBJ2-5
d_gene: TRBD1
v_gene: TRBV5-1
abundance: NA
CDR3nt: TGCGCCAGCGGGGACAGGGGACAAGAGACCCAGTACTTC
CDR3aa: CASGDRGQETQYF

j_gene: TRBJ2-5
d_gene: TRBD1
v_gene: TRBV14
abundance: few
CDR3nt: TGTGCCAGCAGCCAAAGAGGGGGCTCCCGAGAGACCCAGTACTTC
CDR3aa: CASSQRGGSRETQYF

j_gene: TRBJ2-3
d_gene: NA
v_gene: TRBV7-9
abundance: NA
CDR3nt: TGTGCCAGCAGCTGGAGGGACGATCGCACAGATACGCAGTATTTT
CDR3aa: CASSWRDDRTDTQYF

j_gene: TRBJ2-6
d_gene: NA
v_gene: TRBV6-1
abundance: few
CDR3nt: TGTGCCAGCAGCAGACAGAGCTCTGGGGCCAACGTCCTGACTTTC
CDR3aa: CASSRQSSGANVLTF

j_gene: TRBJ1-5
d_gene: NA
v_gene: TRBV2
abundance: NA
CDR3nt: TGTGCCAGCAGTGATCGGGTGATCAGCAATCAGCCCCAGCATTTT
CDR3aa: CASSDRVISNQPQHF

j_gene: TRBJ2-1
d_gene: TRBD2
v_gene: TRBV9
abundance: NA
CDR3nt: TGTGCCAGCAGCGTAGGCACTAGCGGGAGGAATGAGCAGTTCTTC
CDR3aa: CASSVGTSGRNEQFF

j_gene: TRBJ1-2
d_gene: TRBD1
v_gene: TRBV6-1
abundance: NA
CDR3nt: TGTGCCAGCACCAACGAAGGGGGCGAATATGGCTACACCTTC
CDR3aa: CASTNEGGEYGYTF

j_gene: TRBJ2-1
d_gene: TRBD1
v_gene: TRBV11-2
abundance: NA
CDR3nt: TGTGCCAGCAGCTTAGTTCCCCCGGGACAGTATTACAATGAGCAGTTCTTC
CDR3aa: CASSLVPPGQYYNEQFF

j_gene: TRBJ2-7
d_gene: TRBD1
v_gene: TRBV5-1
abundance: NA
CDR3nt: TGCGCCAGCAGCCCTTGGGACAGGACCTACGAGCAGTACTTC
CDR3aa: CASSPWDRTYEQYF

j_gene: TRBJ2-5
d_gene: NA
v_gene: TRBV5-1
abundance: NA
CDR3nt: TGCGCCAGCAGCTTGGTACAGGGTCAAGAGACCCAGTACTTC
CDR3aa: CASSLVQGQETQYF

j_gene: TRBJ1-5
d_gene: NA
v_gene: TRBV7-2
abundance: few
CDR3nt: TGTGCCAGCAGCTTATCACCAGGGATTCAGCCCCAGCATTTT
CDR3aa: CASSLSPGIQPQHF

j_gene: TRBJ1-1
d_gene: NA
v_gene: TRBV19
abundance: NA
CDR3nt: TGTGCCAGTAGTATAGACCCCACAGCGAACACTGAAGCTTTCTTT
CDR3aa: CASSIDPTANTEAFF

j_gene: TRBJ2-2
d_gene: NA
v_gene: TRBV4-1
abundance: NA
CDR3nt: TGCGCCAGCAGCACGAGCCCCGGGGAGCTGTTTTTT
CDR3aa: CASSTSPGELFF

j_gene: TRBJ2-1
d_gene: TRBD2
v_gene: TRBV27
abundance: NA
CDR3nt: TGTGCCAGCAGTTTGGTAGCGGGAGCCCCGTCCTACAATGAGCAGTTCTTC
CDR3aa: CASSLVAGAPSYNEQFF

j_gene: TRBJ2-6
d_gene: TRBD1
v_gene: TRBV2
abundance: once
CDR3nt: TGTGCCAGCAGCGTGACAGGGACCGGGGCCAACGTCCTGACTTTC
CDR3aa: CASSVTGTGANVLTF

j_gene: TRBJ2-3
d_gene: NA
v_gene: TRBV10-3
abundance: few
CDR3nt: TGTGCCATCAGGGCTAGACTAGATATGGGCACAGATACGCAGTATTTT
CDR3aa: CAIRARLDMGTDTQYF

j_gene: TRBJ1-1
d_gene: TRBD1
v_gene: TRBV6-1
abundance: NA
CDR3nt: TGTGCCACCCTACGGGACAGGGGTCCTAACACTGAAGCTTTCTTT
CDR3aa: CATLRDRGPNTEAFF

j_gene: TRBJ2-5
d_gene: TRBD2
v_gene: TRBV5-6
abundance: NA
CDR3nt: TGTGCCAGCAGCAGGGGACTAGCAGGAGAGACCCAGTACTTC
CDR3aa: CASSRGLAGETQYF

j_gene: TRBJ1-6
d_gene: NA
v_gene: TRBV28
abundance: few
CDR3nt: TGTGCCAGCAGCTCGGACTGGAGCTCCTATAATTCACCCCTCCACTTT
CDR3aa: CASSSDWSSYNSPLHF